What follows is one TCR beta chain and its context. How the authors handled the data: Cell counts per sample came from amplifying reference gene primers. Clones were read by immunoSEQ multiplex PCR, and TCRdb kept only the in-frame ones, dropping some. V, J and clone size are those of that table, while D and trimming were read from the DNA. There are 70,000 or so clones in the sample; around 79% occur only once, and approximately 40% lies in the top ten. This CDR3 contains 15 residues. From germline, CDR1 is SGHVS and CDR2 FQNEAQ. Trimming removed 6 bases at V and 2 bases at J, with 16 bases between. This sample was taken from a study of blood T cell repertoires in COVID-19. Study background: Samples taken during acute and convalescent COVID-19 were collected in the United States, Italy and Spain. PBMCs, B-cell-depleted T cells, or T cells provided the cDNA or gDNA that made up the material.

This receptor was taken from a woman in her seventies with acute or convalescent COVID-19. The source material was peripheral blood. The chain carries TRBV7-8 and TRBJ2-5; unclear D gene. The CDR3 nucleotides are TGTGCCAGCAGTTCCGCCCCGTCTAGGCAAGAGACCCAGTACTTC. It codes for CASSSAPSRQETQYF.